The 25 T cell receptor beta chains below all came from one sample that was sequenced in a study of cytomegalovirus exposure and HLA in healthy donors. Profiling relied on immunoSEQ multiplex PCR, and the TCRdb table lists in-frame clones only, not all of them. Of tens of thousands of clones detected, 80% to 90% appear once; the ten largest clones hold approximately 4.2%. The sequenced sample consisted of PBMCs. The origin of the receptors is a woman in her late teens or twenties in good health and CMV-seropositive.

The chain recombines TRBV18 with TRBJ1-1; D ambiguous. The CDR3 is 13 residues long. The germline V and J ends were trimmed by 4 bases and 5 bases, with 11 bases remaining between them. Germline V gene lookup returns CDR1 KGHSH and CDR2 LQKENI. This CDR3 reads CASSLAGNTEAFF. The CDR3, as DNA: TGTGCCAGCTCACTCGCGGGGAATACTGAAGCTTTCTTT.

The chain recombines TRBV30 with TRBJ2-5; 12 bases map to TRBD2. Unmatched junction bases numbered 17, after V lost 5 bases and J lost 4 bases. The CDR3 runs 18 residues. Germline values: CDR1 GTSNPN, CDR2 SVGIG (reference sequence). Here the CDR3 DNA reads TGTGCCTGGGCAAACTGGGGACTAGCGGGCCCCCGAGGAGAGACCCAGTACTTC. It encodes CAWANWGLAGPRGETQYF.

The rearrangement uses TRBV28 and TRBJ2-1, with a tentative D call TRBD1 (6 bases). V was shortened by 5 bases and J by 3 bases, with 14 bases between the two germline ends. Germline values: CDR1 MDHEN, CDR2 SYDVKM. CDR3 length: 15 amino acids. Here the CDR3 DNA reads TGTGCCAGCAGTCCCTTGGACAGAGACTACAATGAGCAGTTCTTC. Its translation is CASSPLDRDYNEQFF.

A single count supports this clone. The CDR3 spells CASSSAGSEKLFF. In DNA, the CDR3 is TGTGCCAGCAGCTCAGCGGGGAGTGAAAAACTGTTTTTT. The gene calls are TRBV11-2 and TRBJ1-4; D is undetermined. The CDR3 is 13 amino acids. Germline CDR1 reads SGHAT; CDR2 reads FQNNGV. V lost 4 bases to trimming and J lost 7 bases, with 10 bases between them. Filled out from reference TRBV11-2 and TRBJ1-4, the complete variable domain reads EAGVAQSPRYKIIEKRQSVAFWCNPISGHATLYWYQQILGQGPKLLIQFQNNGVVDDSQLPKDRFSAERLKGVDSTLKIQPAKLEDSAVYLCASSSAGSEKLFFGSGTQLSVL.

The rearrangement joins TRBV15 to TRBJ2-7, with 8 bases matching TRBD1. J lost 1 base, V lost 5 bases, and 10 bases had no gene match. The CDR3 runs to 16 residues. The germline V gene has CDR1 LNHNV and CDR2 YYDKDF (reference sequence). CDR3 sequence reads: CATSGLTGGTSYEQYF. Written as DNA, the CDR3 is TGTGCCACCAGCGGGTTAACAGGGGGGACATCCTACGAGCAGTACTTC. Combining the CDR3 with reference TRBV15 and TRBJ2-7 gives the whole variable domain DAMVIQNPRYQVTQFGKPVTLSCSQTLNHNVMYWYQQKSSQAPKLLFHYYDKDFNNEADTPDNFQSRRPNTSFCFLDIRSPGLGDTAMYLCATSGLTGGTSYEQYFGPGTRLTVT.

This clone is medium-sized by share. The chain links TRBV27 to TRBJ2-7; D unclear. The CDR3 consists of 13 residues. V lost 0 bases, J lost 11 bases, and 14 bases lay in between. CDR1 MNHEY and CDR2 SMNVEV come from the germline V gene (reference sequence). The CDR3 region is CASSLSIGRQEYF. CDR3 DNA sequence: TGTGCCAGCAGTTTATCGATCGGCCGGCAGGAGTACTTC.

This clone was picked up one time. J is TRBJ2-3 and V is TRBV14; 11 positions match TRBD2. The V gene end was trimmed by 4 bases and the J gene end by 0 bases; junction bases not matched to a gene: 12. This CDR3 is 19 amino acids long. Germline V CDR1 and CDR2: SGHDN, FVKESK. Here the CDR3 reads CASSLSGGAWVSSTDTQYF. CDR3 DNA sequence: TGTGCCAGCAGCCTTAGCGGGGGGGCCTGGGTTTCCAGCACAGATACGCAGTATTTT.

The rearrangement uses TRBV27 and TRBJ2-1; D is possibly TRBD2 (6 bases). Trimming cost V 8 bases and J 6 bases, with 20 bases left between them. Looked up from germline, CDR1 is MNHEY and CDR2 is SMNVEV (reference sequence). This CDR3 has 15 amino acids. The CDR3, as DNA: TGTGCCAGCCACCGACCCGGAGGGAACATCAATGAGCAGTTCTTC. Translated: CASHRPGGNINEQFF.

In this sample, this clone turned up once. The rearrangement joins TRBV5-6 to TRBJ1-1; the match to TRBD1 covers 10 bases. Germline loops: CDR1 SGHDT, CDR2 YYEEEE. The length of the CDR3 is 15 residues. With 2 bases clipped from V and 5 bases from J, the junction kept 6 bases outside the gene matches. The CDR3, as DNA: TGTGCCAGCAGCTTAAGACAGGGGGCGCATACTGAAGCTTTCTTT. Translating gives CASSLRQGAHTEAFF.

CDR3 nucleotide sequence: TGTGCCAGCAGCTCCCGGACAGGGCCGGCCTCAGATACGCAGTATTTT. Its translation: CASSSRTGPASDTQYF. J is TRBJ2-3 and V is TRBV5-4; TRBD1 aligns across 8 bases. Trimming removed 3 bases from V and 4 bases from J; junction bases left unmatched: 10. The CDR3 extends over 16 amino acids. Germline lookup yields CDR1 SGHNT and CDR2 YYREEE (reference sequence).

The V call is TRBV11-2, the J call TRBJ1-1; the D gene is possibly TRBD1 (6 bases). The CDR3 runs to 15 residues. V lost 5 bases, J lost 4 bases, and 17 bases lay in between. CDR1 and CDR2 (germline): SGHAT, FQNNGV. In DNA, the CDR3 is TGTGCCAGCAGCGGCCGGACAGAGAGGATCACTGAAGCTTTCTTT. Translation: CASSGRTERITEAFF.

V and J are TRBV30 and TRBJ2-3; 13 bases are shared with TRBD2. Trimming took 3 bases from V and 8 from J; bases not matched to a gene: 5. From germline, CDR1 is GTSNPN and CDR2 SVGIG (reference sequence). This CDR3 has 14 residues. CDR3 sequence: CAWSTSGGGVTQYF. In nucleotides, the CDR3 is TGTGCCTGGAGCACTAGCGGGGGGGGTGTTACGCAGTATTTT.

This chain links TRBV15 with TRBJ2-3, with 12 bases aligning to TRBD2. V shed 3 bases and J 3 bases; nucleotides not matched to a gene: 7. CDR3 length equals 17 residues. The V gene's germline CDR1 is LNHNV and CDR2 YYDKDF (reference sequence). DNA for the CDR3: TGTGCCACCAGCAGGACTACTAGCGGGGGGCGAACAGATACGCAGTATTTT. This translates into CATSRTTSGGRTDTQYF.

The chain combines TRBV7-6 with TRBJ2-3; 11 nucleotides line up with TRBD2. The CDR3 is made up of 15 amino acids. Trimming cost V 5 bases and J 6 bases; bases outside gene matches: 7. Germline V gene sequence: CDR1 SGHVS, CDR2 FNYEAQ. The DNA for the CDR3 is TGTGCCAGCAGCCCGGGACTAGCGGTAACGGATACGCAGTATTTT. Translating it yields CASSPGLAVTDTQYF. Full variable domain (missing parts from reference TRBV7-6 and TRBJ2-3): GAGVSQSPRYKVTKRGQDVALRCDPISGHVSLYWYRQALGQGPEFLTYFNYEAQQDKSGLPNDRFSAERPEGSISTLTIQRTEQRDSAMYRCASSPGLAVTDTQYFGPGTRLTVL.

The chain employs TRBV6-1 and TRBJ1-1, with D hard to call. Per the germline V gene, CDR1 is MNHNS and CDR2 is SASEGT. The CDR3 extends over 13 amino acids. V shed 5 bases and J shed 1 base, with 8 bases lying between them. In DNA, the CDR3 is TGTGCCAGCAGTCTGAGACAGAACACTGAAGCTTTCTTT. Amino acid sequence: CASSLRQNTEAFF.

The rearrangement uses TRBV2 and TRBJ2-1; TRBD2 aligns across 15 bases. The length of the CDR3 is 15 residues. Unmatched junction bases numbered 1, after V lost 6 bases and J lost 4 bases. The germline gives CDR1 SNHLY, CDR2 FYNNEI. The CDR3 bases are TGTGCCAGCAGAGGACTAGCGGGGGGGTACAATGAGCAGTTCTTC. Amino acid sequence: CASRGLAGGYNEQFF.

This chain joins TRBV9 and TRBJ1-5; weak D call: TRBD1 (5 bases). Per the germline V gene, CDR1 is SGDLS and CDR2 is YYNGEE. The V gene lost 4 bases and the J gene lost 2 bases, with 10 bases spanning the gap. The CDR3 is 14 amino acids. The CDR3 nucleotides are TGTGCCAGCAGCACAGGAGGGGGCAATCAGCCCCAGCATTTT. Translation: CASSTGGGNQPQHF.

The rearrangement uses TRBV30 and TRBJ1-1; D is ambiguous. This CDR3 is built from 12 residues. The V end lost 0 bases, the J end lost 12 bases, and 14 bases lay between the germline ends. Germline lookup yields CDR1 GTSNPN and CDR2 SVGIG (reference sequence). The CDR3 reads CAWSVRGRETFF. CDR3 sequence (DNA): TGTGCCTGGAGTGTCCGGGGAAGAGAGACTTTCTTT.

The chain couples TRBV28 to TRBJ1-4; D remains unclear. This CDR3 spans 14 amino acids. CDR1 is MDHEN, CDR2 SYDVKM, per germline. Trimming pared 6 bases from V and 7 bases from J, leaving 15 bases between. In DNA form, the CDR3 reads TGTGCCAGCAGCCGTCTAAAGCCGCTTGAAAAACTGTTTTTT. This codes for CASSRLKPLEKLFF.

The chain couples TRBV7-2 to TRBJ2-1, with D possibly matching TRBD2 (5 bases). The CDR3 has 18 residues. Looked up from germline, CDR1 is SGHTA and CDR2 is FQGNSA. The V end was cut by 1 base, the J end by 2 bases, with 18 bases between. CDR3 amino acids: CASSLGPSGLGTYNEQFF. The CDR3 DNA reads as TGTGCCAGCAGCTTAGGGCCATCGGGGTTAGGAACCTACAATGAGCAGTTCTTC. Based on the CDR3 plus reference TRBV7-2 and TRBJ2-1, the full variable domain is GAGVSQSPSNKVTEKGKDVELRCDPISGHTALYWYRQSLGQGLEFLIYFQGNSAPDKSGLPSDRFSAERTGGSVSTLTIQRTQQEDSAVYLCASSLGPSGLGTYNEQFFGPGTRLTVL.

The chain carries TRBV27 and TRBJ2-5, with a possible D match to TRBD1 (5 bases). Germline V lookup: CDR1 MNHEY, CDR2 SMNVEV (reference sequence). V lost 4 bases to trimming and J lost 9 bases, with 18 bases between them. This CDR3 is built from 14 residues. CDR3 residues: CASSSDTAQGAQYF. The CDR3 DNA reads TGTGCCAGCAGTTCGGACACGGCGCAAGGGGCCCAGTACTTC.

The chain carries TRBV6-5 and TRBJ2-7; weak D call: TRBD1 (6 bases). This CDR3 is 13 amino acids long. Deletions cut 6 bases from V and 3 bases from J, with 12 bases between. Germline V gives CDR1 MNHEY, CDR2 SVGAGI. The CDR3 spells CASRQLQGYEQYF. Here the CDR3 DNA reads TGTGCCAGCAGGCAACTACAGGGCTACGAGCAGTACTTC.

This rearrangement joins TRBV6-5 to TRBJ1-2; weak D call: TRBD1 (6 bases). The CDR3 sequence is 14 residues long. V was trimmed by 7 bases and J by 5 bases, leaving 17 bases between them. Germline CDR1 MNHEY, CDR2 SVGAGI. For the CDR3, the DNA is TGTGCCAGCAAAAACCCCGGACAGCCTTATGGCTACACCTTC. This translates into CASKNPGQPYGYTF.

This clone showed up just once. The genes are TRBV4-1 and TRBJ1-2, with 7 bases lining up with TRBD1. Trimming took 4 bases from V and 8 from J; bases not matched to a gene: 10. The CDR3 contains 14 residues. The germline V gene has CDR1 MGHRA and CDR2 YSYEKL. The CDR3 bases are TGCGCCAGCAGCCGAGAGGGGGCCGTGGGGGGCTACACCTTC. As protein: CASSREGAVGGYTF.

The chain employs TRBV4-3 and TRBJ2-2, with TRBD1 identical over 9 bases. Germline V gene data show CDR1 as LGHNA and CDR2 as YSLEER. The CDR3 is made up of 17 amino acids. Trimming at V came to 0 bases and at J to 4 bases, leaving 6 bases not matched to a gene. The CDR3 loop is CASSQDVGTGFTGELFF. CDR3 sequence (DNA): TGCGCCAGCAGCCAAGATGTCGGGACAGGGTTCACCGGGGAGCTGTTTTTT.